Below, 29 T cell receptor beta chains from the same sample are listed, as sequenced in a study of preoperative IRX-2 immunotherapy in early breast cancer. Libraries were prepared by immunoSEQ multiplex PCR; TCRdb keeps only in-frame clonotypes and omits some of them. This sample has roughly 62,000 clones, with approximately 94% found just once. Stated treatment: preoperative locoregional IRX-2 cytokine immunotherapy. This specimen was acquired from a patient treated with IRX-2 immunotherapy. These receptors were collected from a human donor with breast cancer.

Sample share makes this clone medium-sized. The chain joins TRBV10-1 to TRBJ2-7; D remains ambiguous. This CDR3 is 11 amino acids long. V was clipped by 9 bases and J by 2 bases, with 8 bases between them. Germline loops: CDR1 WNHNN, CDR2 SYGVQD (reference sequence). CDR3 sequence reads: CARTGPYEQYF. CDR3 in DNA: TGCGCCAGGACCGGACCCTACGAGCAGTACTTC.

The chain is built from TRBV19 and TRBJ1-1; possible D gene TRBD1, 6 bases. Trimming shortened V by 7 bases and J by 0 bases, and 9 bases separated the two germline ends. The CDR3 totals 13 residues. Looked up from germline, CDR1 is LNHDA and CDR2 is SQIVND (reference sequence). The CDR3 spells CASNRGMNTEAFF. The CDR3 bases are TGTGCCAGTAATAGGGGGATGAACACTGAAGCTTTCTTT.

CDR3 residues: CASTLLGGANAGYTF. The CDR3 nucleotides are TGTGCCAGCACCTTGTTGGGGGGCGCGAATGCTGGCTACACCTTC. V gene TRBV27 combines with J gene TRBJ1-2, with D perhaps TRBD1 (6 bases). CDR1 MNHEY and CDR2 SMNVEV come from the germline V gene (reference sequence). This CDR3 spans 15 amino acids. The ends were cut back, 7 bases at V and 7 bases at J, with 22 bases in the middle.

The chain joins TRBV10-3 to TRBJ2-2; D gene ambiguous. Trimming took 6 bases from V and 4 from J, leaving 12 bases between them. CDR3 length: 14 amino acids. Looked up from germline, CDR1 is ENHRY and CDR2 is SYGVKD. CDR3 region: CAISPLAATGELFF. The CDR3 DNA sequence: TGTGCCATCAGCCCTTTGGCAGCCACCGGGGAGCTGTTTTTT.

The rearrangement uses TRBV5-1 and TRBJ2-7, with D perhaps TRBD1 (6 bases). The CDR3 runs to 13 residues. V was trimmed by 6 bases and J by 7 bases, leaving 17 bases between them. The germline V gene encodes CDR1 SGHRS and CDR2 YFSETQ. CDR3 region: CASTQGSLDEQYF. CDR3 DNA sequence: TGCGCCAGCACTCAGGGGTCCCTTGATGAGCAGTACTTC.

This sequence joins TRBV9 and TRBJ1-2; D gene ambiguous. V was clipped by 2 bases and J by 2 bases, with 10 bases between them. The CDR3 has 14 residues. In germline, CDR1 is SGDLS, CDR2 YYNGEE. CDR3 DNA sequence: TGTGCCAGCAGCGTGTCTGCGGAAAACTATGGCTACACCTTC. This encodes CASSVSAENYGYTF.

The CDR3 protein is CASRVGGRPDTQYF. CDR3 nucleotides: TGTGCCAGCAGAGTTGGGGGGCGACCAGATACGCAGTATTTT. The chain employs TRBV27 and TRBJ2-3, with D perhaps given as TRBD1 or TRBD2 (6 bases each). The germline gives CDR1 MNHEY, CDR2 SMNVEV (reference sequence). This CDR3 comprises 14 residues. The V and J ends lost 6 bases and 4 bases respectively, with 14 bases between them.

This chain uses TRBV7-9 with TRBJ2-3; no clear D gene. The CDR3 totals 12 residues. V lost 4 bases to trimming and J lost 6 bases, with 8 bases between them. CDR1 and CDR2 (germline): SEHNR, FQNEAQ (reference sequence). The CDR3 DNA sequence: TGTGCCAGCAGCTCCGCCGGGGATACGCAGTATTTT. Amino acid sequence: CASSSAGDTQYF.

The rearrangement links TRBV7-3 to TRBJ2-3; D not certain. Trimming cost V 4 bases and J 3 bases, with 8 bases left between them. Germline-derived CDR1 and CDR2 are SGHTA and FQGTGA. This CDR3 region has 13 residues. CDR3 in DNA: TGTGCCAGCAGCTCAGCCCGGACAGATACGCAGTATTTT. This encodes CASSSARTDTQYF. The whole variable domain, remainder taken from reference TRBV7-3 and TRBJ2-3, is GAGVSQTPSNKVTEKGKYVELRCDPISGHTALYWYRQSLGQGPEFLIYFQGTGAADDSGLPNDRFFAVRPEGSVSTLKIQRTERGDSAVYLCASSSARTDTQYFGPGTRLTVL.

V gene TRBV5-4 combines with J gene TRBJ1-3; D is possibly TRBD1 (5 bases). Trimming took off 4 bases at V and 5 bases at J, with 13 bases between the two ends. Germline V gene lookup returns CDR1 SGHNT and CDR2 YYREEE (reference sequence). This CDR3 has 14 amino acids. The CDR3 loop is CASSAAGKRNTIYF. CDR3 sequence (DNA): TGTGCCAGCAGCGCCGCAGGGAAGAGAAACACCATATATTTT.

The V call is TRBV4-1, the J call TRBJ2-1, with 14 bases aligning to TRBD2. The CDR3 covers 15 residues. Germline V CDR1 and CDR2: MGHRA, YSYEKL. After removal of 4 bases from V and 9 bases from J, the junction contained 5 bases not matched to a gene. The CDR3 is CASSRGLAGGTEQFF. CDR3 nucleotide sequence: TGCGCCAGCAGCCGAGGACTAGCGGGAGGTACTGAGCAGTTCTTC.

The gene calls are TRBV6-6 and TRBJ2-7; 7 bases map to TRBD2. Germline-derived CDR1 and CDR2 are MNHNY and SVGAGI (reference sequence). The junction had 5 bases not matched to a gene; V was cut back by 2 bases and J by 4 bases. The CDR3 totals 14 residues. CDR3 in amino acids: CASSYGGEGYEQYF. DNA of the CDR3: TGTGCCAGCAGTTACGGAGGGGAGGGATACGAGCAGTACTTC.

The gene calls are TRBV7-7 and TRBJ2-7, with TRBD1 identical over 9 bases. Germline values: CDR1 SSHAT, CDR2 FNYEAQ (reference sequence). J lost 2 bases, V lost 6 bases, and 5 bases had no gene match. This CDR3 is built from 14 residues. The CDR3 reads CASRPRTGAYEQYF. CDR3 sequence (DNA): TGTGCCAGCAGACCACGGACAGGGGCCTACGAGCAGTACTTC.

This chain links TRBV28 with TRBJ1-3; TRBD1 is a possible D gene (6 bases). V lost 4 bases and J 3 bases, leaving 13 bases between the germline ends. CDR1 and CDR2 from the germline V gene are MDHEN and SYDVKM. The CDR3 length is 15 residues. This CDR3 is CASSSPTGYGNTIYF. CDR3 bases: TGTGCCAGCAGTTCCCCTACAGGGTATGGAAACACCATATATTTT.

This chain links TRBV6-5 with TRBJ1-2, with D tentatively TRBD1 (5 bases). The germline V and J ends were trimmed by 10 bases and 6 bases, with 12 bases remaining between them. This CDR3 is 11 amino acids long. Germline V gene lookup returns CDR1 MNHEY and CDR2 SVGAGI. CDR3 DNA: TGTGCCACCGTGGACAAGCATGGCTACACCTTC. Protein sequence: CATVDKHGYTF.

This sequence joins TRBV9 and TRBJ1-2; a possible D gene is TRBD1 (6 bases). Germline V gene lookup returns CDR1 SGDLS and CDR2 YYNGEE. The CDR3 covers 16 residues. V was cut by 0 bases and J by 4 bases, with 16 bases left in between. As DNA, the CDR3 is TGTGCCAGCAGCGTAGGCTATGGACAGACCCTCTATGGCTACACCTTC. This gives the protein CASSVGYGQTLYGYTF.

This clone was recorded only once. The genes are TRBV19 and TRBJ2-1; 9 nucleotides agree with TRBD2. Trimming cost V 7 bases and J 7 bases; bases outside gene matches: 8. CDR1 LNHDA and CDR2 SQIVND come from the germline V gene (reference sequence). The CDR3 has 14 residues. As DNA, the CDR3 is TGTGCCAGTACCTTCAGCGGGGGGTTGAATGAGCAGTTCTTC. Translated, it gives CASTFSGGLNEQFF.

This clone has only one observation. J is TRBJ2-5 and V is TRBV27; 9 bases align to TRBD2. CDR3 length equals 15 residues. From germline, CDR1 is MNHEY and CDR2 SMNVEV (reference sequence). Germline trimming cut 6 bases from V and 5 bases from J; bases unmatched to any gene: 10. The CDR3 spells CASRVVEAGGETQYF. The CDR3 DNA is TGTGCCAGCAGAGTGGTTGAGGCGGGGGGGGAGACCCAGTACTTC.

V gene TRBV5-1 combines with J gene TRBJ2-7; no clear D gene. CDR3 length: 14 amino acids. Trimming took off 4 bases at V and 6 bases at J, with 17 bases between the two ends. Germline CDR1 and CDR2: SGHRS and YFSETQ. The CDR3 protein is CASSPGATPSEQYF. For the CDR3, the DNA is TGCGCCAGCAGCCCGGGTGCGACACCTAGCGAGCAGTACTTC.

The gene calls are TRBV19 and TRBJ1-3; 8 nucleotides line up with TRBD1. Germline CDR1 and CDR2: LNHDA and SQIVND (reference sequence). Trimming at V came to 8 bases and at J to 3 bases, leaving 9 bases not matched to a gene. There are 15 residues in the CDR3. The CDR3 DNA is TGTGCCAGTGGTCAGGACAGGGAACTTGGAAACACCATATATTTT. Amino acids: CASGQDRELGNTIYF. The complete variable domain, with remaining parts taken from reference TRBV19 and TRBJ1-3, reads DGGITQSPKYLFRKEGQNVTLSCEQNLNHDAMYWYRQDPGQGLRLIYYSQIVNDFQKGDIAEGYSVSREKKESFPLTVTSAQKNPTAFYLCASGQDRELGNTIYFGEGSWLTVV.

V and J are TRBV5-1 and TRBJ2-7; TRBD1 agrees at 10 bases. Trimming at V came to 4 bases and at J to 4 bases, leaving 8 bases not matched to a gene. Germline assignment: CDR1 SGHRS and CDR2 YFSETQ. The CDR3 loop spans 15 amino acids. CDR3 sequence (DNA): TGCGCCAGCAGCACCCGGACAGGGGGAAATTACGAGCAGTACTTC. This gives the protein CASSTRTGGNYEQYF. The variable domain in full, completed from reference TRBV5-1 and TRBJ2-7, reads KAGVTQTPRYLIKTRGQQVTLSCSPISGHRSVSWYQQTPGQGLQFLFEYFSETQRNKGNFPGRFSGRQFSNSRSEMNVSTLELGDSALYLCASSTRTGGNYEQYFGPGTRLTVT.

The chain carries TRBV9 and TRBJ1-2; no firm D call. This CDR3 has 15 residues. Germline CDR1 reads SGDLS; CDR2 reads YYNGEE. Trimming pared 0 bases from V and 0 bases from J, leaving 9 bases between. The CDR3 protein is CASSVAPASNYGYTF. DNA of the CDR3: TGTGCCAGCAGCGTAGCACCGGCTTCTAACTATGGCTACACCTTC. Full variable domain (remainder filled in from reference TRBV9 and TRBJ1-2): DSGVTQTPKHLITATGQRVTLRCSPRSGDLSVYWYQQSLDQGLQFLIQYYNGEERAKGNILERFSAQQFPDLHSELNLSSLELGDSALYFCASSVAPASNYGYTFGSGTRLTVV.

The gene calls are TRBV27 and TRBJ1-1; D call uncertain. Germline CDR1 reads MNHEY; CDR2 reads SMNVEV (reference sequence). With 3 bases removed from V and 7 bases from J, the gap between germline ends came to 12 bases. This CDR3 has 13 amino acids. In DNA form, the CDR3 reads TGTGCCAGCAGTTTGGATGGGGTAGATGAAGCTTTCTTT. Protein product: CASSLDGVDEAFF.

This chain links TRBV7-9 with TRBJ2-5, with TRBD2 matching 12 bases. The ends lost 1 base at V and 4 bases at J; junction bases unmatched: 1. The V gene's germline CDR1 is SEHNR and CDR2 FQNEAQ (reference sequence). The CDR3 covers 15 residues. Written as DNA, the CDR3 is TGTGCCAGCAGCTTAGAACTAGCGGGAGGAGAGACCCAGTACTTC. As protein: CASSLELAGGETQYF.

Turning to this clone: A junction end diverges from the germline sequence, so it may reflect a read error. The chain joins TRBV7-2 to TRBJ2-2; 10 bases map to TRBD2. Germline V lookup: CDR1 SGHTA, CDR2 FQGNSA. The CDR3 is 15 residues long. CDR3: CASSLASGSTGELFF. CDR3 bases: TGTGCCAGCAGCCTAGCTAGCGGGAGTACCGGGGAGCTGTTTTTT.

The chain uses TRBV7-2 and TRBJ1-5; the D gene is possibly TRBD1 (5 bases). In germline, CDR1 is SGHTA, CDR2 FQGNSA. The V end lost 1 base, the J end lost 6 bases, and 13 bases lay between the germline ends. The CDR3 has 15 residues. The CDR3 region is CASSLGLGPSQPQHF. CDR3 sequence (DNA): TGTGCCAGCAGCTTAGGTTTGGGGCCAAGTCAGCCCCAGCATTTT.

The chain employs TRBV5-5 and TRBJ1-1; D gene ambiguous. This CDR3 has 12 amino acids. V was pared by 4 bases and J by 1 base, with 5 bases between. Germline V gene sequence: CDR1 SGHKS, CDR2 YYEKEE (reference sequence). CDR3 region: CASSGRNTEAFF. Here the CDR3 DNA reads TGTGCCAGCAGCGGGAGGAACACTGAAGCTTTCTTT.

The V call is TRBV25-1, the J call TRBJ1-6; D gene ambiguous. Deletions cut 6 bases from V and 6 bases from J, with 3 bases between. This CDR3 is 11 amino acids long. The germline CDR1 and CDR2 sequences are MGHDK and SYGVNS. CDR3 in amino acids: CASRGNSPLHF. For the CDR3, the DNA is TGTGCCAGCAGGGGTAATTCACCCCTCCACTTT. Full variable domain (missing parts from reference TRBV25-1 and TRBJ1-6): EADIYQTPRYLVIGTGKKITLECSQTMGHDKMYWYQQDPGMELHLIHYSYGVNSTEKGDLSSESTVSRIRTEHFPLTLESARPSHTSQYLCASRGNSPLHFGNGTRLTVT.

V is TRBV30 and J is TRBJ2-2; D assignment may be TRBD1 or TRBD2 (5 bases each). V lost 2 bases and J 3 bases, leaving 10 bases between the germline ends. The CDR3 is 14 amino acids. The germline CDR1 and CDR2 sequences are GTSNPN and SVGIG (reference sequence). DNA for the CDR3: TGTGCCTGGAGTCGGGACGGGTACACCGGGGAGCTGTTTTTT. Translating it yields CAWSRDGYTGELFF.